One sample yielded the 19 T cell receptor beta chains listed below, sequenced in a study of early T cells in non-severe SARS-CoV-2 infection. TCRdb itself ran the 5' RACE reads through MiXCR, one entry per CDR3 protein. The repertoire includes approximately 97,000 distinct CDR3 sequences, about 10% of them detected once, and around 4.6% sits in the top ten. The sequences come from whole blood, collected at baseline. The origin of the receptors is an adult who was a healthcare worker with PCR-confirmed SARS-CoV-2 infection or an uninfected control (not recorded which).

This clonotype was detected a few times. The CDR3: CASSHRHVVNEQFF. The CDR3 coding sequence is TGTGCCAGCAGCCACCGCCACGTAGTTAACGAGCAGTTCTTC. This chain uses TRBV11-2 with TRBJ2-1; D is unclear. Germline V gene data show CDR1 as SGHAT and CDR2 as FQNNGV. Trimming shortened V by 5 bases and J by 10 bases, and 18 bases separated the two germline ends. The CDR3 is made up of 14 amino acids.

This chain uses TRBV7-6 with TRBJ2-5; D ambiguous. Germline values: CDR1 SGHVS, CDR2 FNYEAQ. V lost 5 bases and J 5 bases, leaving 6 bases between the germline ends. This CDR3 has 11 residues. DNA for the CDR3: TGTGCCAGCAGCGTGGGTGAGACCCAGTACTTC. Encoded protein: CASSVGETQYF.

The chain joins TRBV9 to TRBJ2-1, with 12 bases matching TRBD2. CDR1 is SGDLS and CDR2 is YYNGEE in the germline V gene. J was trimmed by 6 bases and V by 4 bases; bases with no gene match: 8. CDR3 length equals 16 residues. CDR3 protein: CASSTRTSGRFNEQFF. The CDR3 coding sequence is TGTGCCAGCAGCACACGAACTAGCGGGAGGTTCAATGAGCAGTTCTTC.

This clonotype was seen a handful of times. The chain recombines TRBV7-3 with TRBJ2-2; D is unresolved. Germline V gene sequence: CDR1 SGHTA, CDR2 FQGTGA. Trimming cost V 2 bases and J 4 bases, with 5 bases left between them. The CDR3 runs 13 residues. CDR3 in DNA: TGTGCCAGCAGCTTATGGACCACCGGGGAGCTGTTTTTT. Protein: CASSLWTTGELFF.

The chain employs TRBV20-1 and TRBJ2-3; weak D call: TRBD2 (5 bases). From germline, CDR1 is DFQATT and CDR2 SNEGSKA (reference sequence). Between the trimmed V and J ends, which lost 1 base and 0 bases, there was a span of 20 bases. The CDR3 covers 18 residues. Here the CDR3 DNA reads TGCAGTGCTAGAGTGGCAACGAGGCTAGCAGTTAGCACAGATACGCAGTATTTT. Translating it yields CSARVATRLAVSTDTQYF.

The V call is TRBV3-1, the J call TRBJ2-7; 9 positions match TRBD2. Germline V lookup: CDR1 LGHDT, CDR2 YNNKEL (reference sequence). V was pared by 4 bases and J by 1 base, with 8 bases of the junction left unmatched. This CDR3 has 16 residues. The CDR3 DNA sequence: TGTGCCAGCAGCCGAATCGTTAGCGGGGGATCCTACGAGCAGTACTTC. Its translation is CASSRIVSGGSYEQYF.

This clonotype was seen repeatedly, ten times or more. This rearrangement joins TRBV20-1 to TRBJ1-4, with a weak D call TRBD1 (5 bases). Germline CDR1 is DFQATT and CDR2 is SNEGSKA (reference sequence). CDR3 size: 11 residues. Trimming took 5 bases from V and 8 from J, leaving 9 bases between them. DNA of the CDR3: TGCAGTGCTCCCTGGGGGGAAAAACTGTTTTTT. Protein sequence: CSAPWGEKLFF.

This clonotype was counted only a few times. The V and J genes are TRBV7-2 and TRBJ2-3; 8 nucleotides align to TRBD2. After removal of 0 bases from V and 14 bases from J, the junction contained 10 bases not matched to a gene. The CDR3 runs 14 residues. Germline V gene data show CDR1 as SGHTA and CDR2 as FQGNSA. The CDR3, as DNA: TGTGCCAGCAGCTTAGCCCGACTAGCGAAAGGGCCGTATTTT. Translated, it gives CASSLARLAKGPYF.

The rearrangement joins TRBV7-9 to TRBJ2-1; D is unresolved. This CDR3 is built from 14 residues. Germline values: CDR1 SEHNR, CDR2 FQNEAQ (reference sequence). V was clipped by 5 bases and J by 0 bases, with 8 bases between them. CDR3 in DNA: TGTGCCAGCAGCCCGGCGGACTCCTACAATGAGCAGTTCTTC. It encodes CASSPADSYNEQFF.

Notes on this clonotype: One junction end does not reproduce the germline sequence, and a read error may be involved. V gene TRBV6-6 combines with J gene TRBJ1-5, with D possibly being TRBD1 (6 bases). Germline V lookup: CDR1 MNHNY, CDR2 SVGAGI (reference sequence). The CDR3 runs 13 residues. The CDR3 DNA sequence: TGTGTCAGCAACCAGGGGAGCAATCAGCCCCAGCATTTT. Translated, it gives CVSNQGSNQPQHF.

V is TRBV4-3 and J is TRBJ1-2; TRBD1 agrees at 8 bases. The germline CDR1 and CDR2 sequences are LGHNA and YSLEER. The CDR3 sequence is 13 residues long. Losses at the gene ends were 2 bases for V and 8 bases for J; bases not matched to a gene: 4. The CDR3 sequence is CASSQRSGGGYTF. For the CDR3, the DNA is TGCGCCAGCAGCCAAAGATCAGGGGGCGGCTACACCTTC.

The V gene is TRBV3-1, the J gene TRBJ2-5; TRBD2 matches 7 bases. Germline values: CDR1 LGHDT, CDR2 YNNKEL (reference sequence). The CDR3 loop spans 13 amino acids. V shed 10 bases, J shed 3 bases, and the junction held 8 bases outside the gene matches. The CDR3 is CATRRGVEETQYF. The CDR3 nucleotides are TGTGCCACCCGCCGGGGGGTTGAAGAGACCCAGTACTTC.

This clonotype turned up a few times. The chain couples TRBV7-2 to TRBJ2-3, with TRBD2 matching 12 bases. The CDR3 covers 17 residues. J gave up 2 bases and V 4 bases, and 7 bases lay outside the gene matches. Germline V lookup: CDR1 SGHTA, CDR2 FQGNSA. The CDR3 nucleotides are TGTGCCAGCAGCTCTCTAGCGGGGGGGGTAGTCACAGATACGCAGTATTTT. Translated: CASSSLAGGVVTDTQYF. The entire variable domain, with the rest obtained from reference TRBV7-2 and TRBJ2-3, is as follows: GAGVSQSPSNKVTEKGKDVELRCDPISGHTALYWYRQSLGQGLEFLIYFQGNSAPDKSGLPSDRFSAERTGGSVSTLTIQRTQQEDSAVYLCASSSLAGGVVTDTQYFGPGTRLTVL.

This clonotype has just a few counts. V gene TRBV20-1 combines with J gene TRBJ2-2, with 12 bases fitting TRBD2. From germline, CDR1 is DFQATT and CDR2 SNEGSKA (reference sequence). Trimming cost V 5 bases and J 5 bases; bases outside gene matches: 6. There are 15 residues in the CDR3. The CDR3 sequence is CSAYSGTSGTGELFF. The CDR3 DNA is TGCAGTGCTTACTCCGGGACTAGCGGGACCGGGGAGCTGTTTTTT.

V gene TRBV20-1 combines with J gene TRBJ2-1, with D possibly being TRBD2 (5 bases). Germline V lookup: CDR1 DFQATT, CDR2 SNEGSKA (reference sequence). V lost 6 bases to trimming and J lost 0 bases, with 12 bases between them. There are 14 residues in the CDR3. The CDR3 nucleotides read TGCAGTGCCCCTGTGGCGGGCTCCTACAATGAGCAGTTCTTC. Its protein is CSAPVAGSYNEQFF.

The genes are TRBV5-1 and TRBJ1-1; D gene uncertain. Per germline, CDR1 SGHRS and CDR2 YFSETQ. The V and J ends lost 5 bases and 8 bases respectively, with 16 bases between them. The length of the CDR3 is 13 residues. CDR3 sequence: CASREQTRAEAFF. The CDR3 nucleotides are TGCGCCAGCAGGGAACAGACACGGGCAGAAGCTTTCTTT.

This clonotype was observed at least ten times. The genes are TRBV19 and TRBJ2-5; TRBD1 agrees at 12 bases. J gave up 5 bases and V 5 bases, and 6 bases lay outside the gene matches. Per germline, CDR1 LNHDA and CDR2 SQIVND (reference sequence). CDR3 length equals 15 residues. CDR3 protein: CASSSGTGGAETQYF. The CDR3 nucleotides read TGTGCCAGTAGTTCCGGGACAGGGGGCGCGGAGACCCAGTACTTC. The full variable domain, completed using reference TRBV19 and TRBJ2-5, is DGGITQSPKYLFRKEGQNVTLSCEQNLNHDAMYWYRQDPGQGLRLIYYSQIVNDFQKGDIAEGYSVSREKKESFPLTVTSAQKNPTAFYLCASSSGTGGAETQYFGPGTRLLVL.

The CDR3 region is CASSDWDRGPRSYNSPLHF. The CDR3 DNA reads as TGTGCCAGCAGTGATTGGGACAGGGGCCCTCGCTCCTATAATTCACCCCTCCACTTT. The rearrangement links TRBV2 to TRBJ1-6; 10 bases agree with TRBD1. The CDR3 is 19 amino acids. J gave up 0 bases and V 3 bases, and 8 bases lay outside the gene matches. Per germline, CDR1 SNHLY and CDR2 FYNNEI.

The sample holds a few counts of this clonotype. The V gene is TRBV7-9, the J gene TRBJ1-1; no clear D gene. Germline CDR1 and CDR2: SEHNR and FQNEAQ (reference sequence). Between the trimmed V and J ends, which lost 5 bases and 1 base, there was a span of 8 bases. The CDR3 is 13 residues long. CDR3 residues: CASSVAANTEAFF. CDR3 sequence (DNA): TGTGCCAGCAGCGTGGCGGCGAACACTGAAGCTTTCTTT. Together with reference TRBV7-9 and TRBJ1-1, the CDR3 gives the full variable domain: DTGVSQNPRHKITKRGQNVTFRCDPISEHNRLYWYRQTLGQGPEFLTYFQNEAQLEKSRLLSDRFSAERPKGSFSTLEIQRTEQGDSAMYLCASSVAANTEAFFGQGTRLTVV.